These 5 T cell receptor beta chains were sequenced from one sample in a study of tumor-infiltrating lymphocytes in glioblastoma multiforme. Three nested ARM-PCR rounds with V-beta and C-beta primers built TCRB libraries. TCRdb re-derived calls from the multiplex PCR reads in MiXCR, one entry per CDR3 protein. The table records fewer than 40,000 distinct CDR3 sequences, approximately 66% of them present only once. The sample consisted of brain tumor tissue. The source is a male donor with glioblastoma.

This clonotype was detected ten times or more. CDR3 DNA sequence: TGCAGTGCTAAGAGCGGGCGGGAGCAGTACTTC. It codes for CSAKSGREQYF. The genes are TRBV20-1 and TRBJ2-7; weak D call: TRBD2 (6 bases). This CDR3 comprises 11 residues. Trimming pared 4 bases from V and 7 bases from J, leaving 11 bases between. Looked up from germline, CDR1 is DFQATT and CDR2 is SNEGSKA (reference sequence).

This clonotype has only a few counts. The junction shows a germline mismatch at one end, possibly a read error. V is TRBV19 and J is TRBJ2-3; tentatively, D is TRBD2 (5 bases). Germline CDR1 is LNHDA and CDR2 is SQIVND (reference sequence). This CDR3 region has 15 residues. CDR3: CASSGISDLTDTQYF. In nucleotides, the CDR3 is TGTGCCAGTAGTGGGATTAGCGACCTCACAGATACTCAGTATTTT.

CDR3 bases: TGTGCCAACAGCCCAACTAGCGGGAGAGAGGGTACGCAGTATTTT. This sequence encodes CANSPTSGREGTQYF. This sequence joins TRBV12-3 or TRBV12-4 and TRBJ2-3; TRBD2 matches 11 bases. CDR3 length: 15 amino acids. Trimming cost V 10 bases and J 8 bases; bases outside gene matches: 14.

J is TRBJ2-7 and V is TRBV30; D is uncertain. V was clipped by 8 bases and J by 8 bases, with 10 bases between them. Germline V lookup: CDR1 GTSNPN, CDR2 SVGIG (reference sequence). The CDR3 is 9 residues long. The CDR3 DNA reads TGTGCCGGTAGTGATAAGCAGTACTTC. As protein: CAGSDKQYF.

A remark on this clonotype: A much larger clone sits a single nucleotide away, making a read error possible. V and J are TRBV28 and TRBJ2-1; no clear D gene. Germline values: CDR1 MDHEN, CDR2 SYDVKM. CDR3 length: 16 amino acids. The CDR3 bases are TGTGCCAGCAACCGGACGGGCGCCGCCTCCTACAATGAGCAGTCCTTC. Translated: CASNRTGAASYNEQSF.